This T cell receptor (beta chain) was observed in a study of blood T cell repertoires in COVID-19. The repertoire was sequenced with immunoSEQ multiplex PCR; TCRdb's copy has only in-frame clones and lacks some. The table has approximately 670,000 clones, 85% to 90% seen once. Per the germline V gene, CDR1 is DFQATT and CDR2 is SNEGSKA (reference sequence). This CDR3 is built from 11 residues. V was cut by 1 base and J by 8 bases, with 8 bases left in between. This rearrangement joins TRBV20-1 to TRBJ1-2, with a tentative D call TRBD1 (5 bases). Sequenced: peripheral blood. The receptor was isolated from a woman between 18 and 29 years old with acute or convalescent COVID-19. The CDR3 nucleotides read TGCAGTGCTAGAGCTACAGGAGGCTACACCTTC. Protein sequence: CSARATGGYTF.